Each of the 29 T cell receptor beta chains below was sequenced from the same sample in a study of T cells in Graves' hyperthyroidism and ophthalmopathy. Amplified regions were TCR beta CDR3 sequences from RNA transcripts. A first-round RT-PCR of the TCR CDR3 used the HTBI primer set. Via MiXCR, TCRdb re-called the multiplex PCR reads, giving one row per CDR3 protein. Here the sample spans 380,000 or so distinct CDR3 sequences, roughly 14% being singletons. Sequencing input: blood. Source of these receptors: a young man with Graves' hyperthyroidism that later progressed to Graves' ophthalmopathy.

In this sample, this clonotype turned up many times. This chain joins TRBV13 and TRBJ1-2; no reliable D call. V lost 6 bases, J lost 4 bases, and 15 bases lay in between. Germline assignment: CDR1 PRHDT and CDR2 FYEKMQ (reference sequence). This CDR3 is 14 amino acids long. The CDR3 here is CASSLPQDFYGYTF. The CDR3 nucleotides read TGTGCCAGCAGTTTACCCCAAGATTTCTATGGCTACACCTTC.

V usage is TRBV5-5 and J usage is TRBJ2-7, with D hard to call. The germline V gene encodes CDR1 SGHKS and CDR2 YYEKEE (reference sequence). There are 10 residues in the CDR3. Trimming took off 1 base at V and 4 bases at J, with 0 bases between the two ends. The CDR3 sequence: CASSLYEQYF. Here the CDR3 DNA reads TGTGCCAGCAGCTTGTACGAGCAGTACTTC.

This chain links TRBV13 with TRBJ1-6; D gene unclear. Germline lookup yields CDR1 PRHDT and CDR2 FYEKMQ (reference sequence). V was trimmed by 5 bases and J by 0 bases, leaving 11 bases between them. CDR3 size: 16 residues. The CDR3 loop reads CASSQGRSSYNSPLHF. The CDR3 bases are TGTGCCAGCAGCCAAGGCCGGAGCTCCTATAATTCACCCCTCCACTTT.

The J gene is TRBJ1-5, the V gene TRBV7-9; the D is unclear. CDR1 and CDR2 from the germline V gene are SEHNR and FQNEAQ (reference sequence). V was pared by 5 bases and J by 3 bases, with 14 bases between. The CDR3 is 15 residues long. The CDR3 here is CASSLSDANNQPQHF. The CDR3 DNA sequence: TGTGCCAGCAGCCTATCGGACGCCAACAATCAGCCCCAGCATTTT.

This clonotype was observed many times. The rearrangement joins TRBV2 to TRBJ2-2; D uncertain. Trimming shortened V by 5 bases and J by 0 bases, and 7 bases separated the two germline ends. Germline-derived CDR1 and CDR2 are SNHLY and FYNNEI. The CDR3 consists of 14 residues. CDR3 nucleotide sequence: TGTGCCAGCAGTAGATTAACGAACACCGGGGAGCTGTTTTTT. Amino acid sequence: CASSRLTNTGELFF.

This clonotype came up many times. This chain links TRBV2 with TRBJ1-2; tentative D call: TRBD1 (5 bases). Trimming removed 5 bases from V and 4 bases from J, with 8 bases in between. CDR3 length: 12 amino acids. Per the germline V gene, CDR1 is SNHLY and CDR2 is FYNNEI. Here the CDR3 reads CASSYRLYGYTF. CDR3 bases: TGTGCCAGCAGTTACAGGCTCTATGGCTACACCTTC. Together with reference TRBV2 and TRBJ1-2, the CDR3 gives the full variable domain: EPEVTQTPSHQVTQMGQEVILRCVPISNHLYFYWYRQILGQKVEFLVSFYNNEISEKSEIFDDQFSVERPDGSNFTLKIRSTKLEDSAMYFCASSYRLYGYTFGSGTRLTVV.

In its sample, this clonotype was seen a few times. The genes are TRBV9 and TRBJ1-6, with D possibly TRBD1 on 5 matching bases. The CDR3 spans 14 residues. Germline-derived CDR1 and CDR2 are SGDLS and YYNGEE. V dropped 4 bases and J dropped 6 bases, with 11 bases sitting between them. In DNA form, the CDR3 reads TGTGCCAGCAGCCCCAGTGGGACTAATTCACCCCTCCACTTT. It yields the protein CASSPSGTNSPLHF.

The chain combines TRBV5-5 with TRBJ2-1; TRBD1 is a possible D gene (5 bases). The CDR3 has 12 residues. The V gene lost 3 bases and the J gene lost 9 bases, with 10 bases spanning the gap. Germline V lookup: CDR1 SGHKS, CDR2 YYEKEE (reference sequence). As DNA, the CDR3 is TGTGCCAGCAGCTCAAGACAGAGTGAGCAGTTCTTC. Protein product: CASSSRQSEQFF.

This clonotype was seen many times. The chain uses TRBV9 and TRBJ1-5, with 9 positions matching TRBD1. Germline-derived CDR1 and CDR2 are SGDLS and YYNGEE. V gave up 2 bases and J gave up 5 bases; unmatched junction bases: 2. The CDR3 sequence is 14 residues long. DNA for the CDR3: TGTGCCAGCAGCGTGACAGGGGGGGATCAGCCCCAGCATTTT. Its translation is CASSVTGGDQPQHF.

There are many counts of this clonotype. The genes are TRBV6-1 and TRBJ1-5, with D possibly matching TRBD1 (5 bases). CDR3 length equals 13 residues. Per the germline V gene, CDR1 is MNHNS and CDR2 is SASEGT. Between the trimmed V and J ends, which lost 9 bases and 0 bases, there was a span of 9 bases. The CDR3 DNA reads as TGTGCCAGTACAGGCCTTAGCAATCAGCCCCAGCATTTT. As protein: CASTGLSNQPQHF.

In regard to this clonotype: A much larger clone is a single base away; this may be a read error. This rearrangement joins TRBV20-1 to TRBJ2-1, with 10 nucleotides matching TRBD1. Germline V gene lookup returns CDR1 DFQATT and CDR2 SNEGSKA (reference sequence). Trimming took 6 bases from V and 9 from J; bases not matched to a gene: 11. The CDR3 totals 14 residues. This chain's CDR3 is CSAATGGLGVEQFF. The DNA of the CDR3 is TGCAGTGCGGCGACAGGGGGCTTAGGGGTTGAGCAGTTCTTC.

The gene calls are TRBV10-3 and TRBJ2-3; 9 bases agree with TRBD2. V lost 0 bases, J lost 5 bases, and 3 bases stayed unmatched. The CDR3 has 15 residues. Looked up from germline, CDR1 is ENHRY and CDR2 is SYGVKD. The CDR3 region is CAISESSGGLDTQYF. CDR3 sequence (DNA): TGTGCCATCAGTGAGTCCAGCGGGGGGTTAGATACGCAGTATTTT.

The rearrangement uses TRBV4-1 and TRBJ2-1, with a possible D match to TRBD2 (6 bases). The germline gives CDR1 MGHRA, CDR2 YSYEKL. The CDR3 runs to 12 residues. V shed 2 bases and J shed 10 bases, with 9 bases lying between them. In nucleotides, the CDR3 is TGCGCCAGCAGCCAATCCGCGGGGGAGCAGTTCTTC. Amino acid sequence: CASSQSAGEQFF.

This clonotype has more than one count but fewer than ten. The J gene is TRBJ1-5, the V gene TRBV20-1; the D gene is possibly TRBD1 (6 bases). The CDR3 runs to 18 residues. Germline V gives CDR1 DFQATT, CDR2 SNEGSKA (reference sequence). The V gene lost 6 bases and the J gene lost 1 base, with 25 bases spanning the gap. The CDR3 loop reads CSAKLERGAKKSNQPQHF. The CDR3 DNA sequence: TGCAGTGCCAAGTTAGAGAGGGGGGCAAAGAAGAGCAATCAGCCCCAGCATTTT.

This clonotype was found many times. The chain joins TRBV12-3 or TRBV12-4 to TRBJ1-4, with TRBD1 as a possible D gene (6 bases). The CDR3 is 14 amino acids. V dropped 6 bases and J dropped 4 bases, with 12 bases sitting between them. The CDR3 spells CASRGAAFNEKLFF. The CDR3 DNA is TGTGCCAGCAGGGGGGCGGCTTTTAATGAAAAACTGTTTTTT.

This clonotype turned up a few times. This chain links TRBV9 with TRBJ1-2; D is undetermined. The V and J ends lost 2 bases and 4 bases respectively, with 12 bases between them. The CDR3 runs to 14 residues. Germline CDR1 reads SGDLS; CDR2 reads YYNGEE. The CDR3 sequence is CASSVTDPSYGYTF. The CDR3 DNA sequence: TGTGCCAGCAGCGTTACAGACCCTAGCTATGGCTACACCTTC.

As for this clonotype: Lacking the conserved final phenylalanine or tryptophan, this CDR3 likely reflects a read error. The chain has TRBV2 and TRBJ1-6; D remains ambiguous. The CDR3 runs to 13 residues. V was trimmed by 5 bases and J by 4 bases, leaving 6 bases between them. Germline V lookup: CDR1 SNHLY, CDR2 FYNNEI. The CDR3 DNA sequence: TGTGCCAGCAGTTGGGGTTATAATTCACCCCTCCACCTT. Translation: CASSWGYNSPLHL.

This clonotype was found many times. This chain joins TRBV2 and TRBJ2-1; D is perhaps TRBD1 or TRBD2 (5 bases each). CDR1 and CDR2 (germline): SNHLY, FYNNEI. There are 10 residues in the CDR3. V was pared by 10 bases and J by 8 bases, with 9 bases between. CDR3: CATGRDEQFF. The CDR3 DNA follows: TGTGCCACGGGGCGAGATGAGCAGTTCTTC.

In its sample, this clonotype was seen a few times. This rearrangement joins TRBV7-4 to TRBJ2-6; D is possibly TRBD1 (6 bases). Germline values: CDR1 SGHVT, CDR2 SQSDAQ. This CDR3 is 19 amino acids long. V shed 4 bases and J shed 0 bases, with 19 bases lying between them. The CDR3 sequence is CASSSLNRDTRSGANVLTF. Written as DNA, the CDR3 is TGTGCCAGCAGCTCGTTAAACCGGGACACCCGCTCTGGGGCCAACGTCCTGACTTTC.

At least ten counts were recorded for this clonotype. The chain couples TRBV6-1 to TRBJ2-2; D ambiguous. CDR1 and CDR2 (germline): MNHNS, SASEGT. Trimming took off 2 bases at V and 8 bases at J, with 9 bases between the two ends. The CDR3 covers 13 residues. For the CDR3, the DNA is TGTGCCAGCAGTGAACCCCCCTCAGGGGAGCTGTTTTTT. Translating gives CASSEPPSGELFF.

The sample holds a few counts of this clonotype. This chain connects TRBV7-9 to TRBJ1-3; D not certain. Looked up from germline, CDR1 is SEHNR and CDR2 is FQNEAQ (reference sequence). Trimming stripped 2 bases from V and 6 bases from J, with 11 bases between. CDR3 length: 14 amino acids. As DNA, the CDR3 is TGTGCCAGCAGCTTACGTAACGCGGTAAACACCATATATTTT. This encodes CASSLRNAVNTIYF.

This clonotype was observed many times. The chain recombines TRBV28 with TRBJ2-3; D is unresolved. V shed 7 bases and J shed 2 bases, with 22 bases lying between them. The CDR3 loop spans 17 amino acids. Germline V gives CDR1 MDHEN, CDR2 SYDVKM. As DNA, the CDR3 is TGTGCCAGCACCCCACCCCCCCACATCTTAGACACAGATACGCAGTATTTT. It specifies CASTPPPHILDTDTQYF.

In its sample, this clonotype was seen once. Written as DNA, the CDR3 is TGTGCCAGCACCATTGAGGGCCGGGACTACACCTTC. It translates to CASTIEGRDYTF. The rearrangement uses TRBV6-4 and TRBJ1-2; D is unclear. The CDR3 runs to 12 residues. Per the germline V gene, CDR1 is MRHNA and CDR2 is SNTAGT. Trimming removed 7 bases from V and 10 bases from J, with 16 bases in between.

CDR3: CASASRRSGQPQHF. In DNA form, the CDR3 reads TGTGCCAGCGCCTCCCGCAGGTCGGGTCAGCCCCAGCATTTT. The rearrangement uses TRBV6-4 and TRBJ1-5; no definite D call. The CDR3 loop spans 14 amino acids. V lost 8 bases and J 6 bases, leaving 17 bases between the germline ends. Per the germline V gene, CDR1 is MRHNA and CDR2 is SNTAGT.

This clonotype has a count of ten or more. The chain carries TRBV12-3 or TRBV12-4 and TRBJ2-5, with D uncertain. The CDR3 extends over 11 amino acids. V was pared by 3 bases and J by 9 bases, with 8 bases between. The CDR3 loop reads CASSFGQAQYF. CDR3 coding DNA: TGTGCCAGCAGTTTTGGCCAGGCCCAGTACTTC.

This clonotype appeared many times. V is TRBV7-9 and J is TRBJ1-1; 7 bases map to TRBD1. The CDR3 has 12 amino acids. CDR1 SEHNR and CDR2 FQNEAQ come from the germline V gene (reference sequence). The ends lost 4 bases at V and 6 bases at J; junction bases unmatched: 2. The CDR3 spells CASSYTGAEAFF. In DNA form, the CDR3 reads TGTGCCAGCAGCTACACAGGGGCTGAAGCTTTCTTT.

This clonotype was picked up a small number of times. A much larger clone lies one base from this, so it may be a read error. This rearrangement joins TRBV12-3 or TRBV12-4 to TRBJ2-7; D call uncertain. V dropped 4 bases and J dropped 4 bases, with 5 bases sitting between them. There are 11 residues in the CDR3. The DNA for the CDR3 is TGTGCCAGCAGTTGGGTTTACGAGCAGTACTTC. Protein: CASSWVYEQYF.

This clonotype was seen only a few times. The chain carries TRBV3-1 and TRBJ2-1, with TRBD2 as a possible D gene (6 bases). The CDR3 sequence is 15 residues long. Germline V lookup: CDR1 LGHDT, CDR2 YNNKEL (reference sequence). V was clipped by 4 bases and J by 3 bases, with 13 bases between them. The CDR3 loop reads CASSPPPSVYNEQFF. Written as DNA, the CDR3 is TGTGCCAGCAGCCCCCCCCCTAGCGTCTACAATGAGCAGTTCTTC.

The genes are TRBV12-5 and TRBJ2-2; D remains unclear. The germline V gene has CDR1 LGHNT and CDR2 FRNRAP. The CDR3 is 14 residues long. Trimming took 7 bases from V and 7 from J, leaving 16 bases between them. CDR3 coding DNA: TGTGCTAGTGCCATAAGGGCGAAGGGCGGGGAGCTGTTTTTT. It encodes CASAIRAKGGELFF.